A single sample is the source of the 28 T cell receptor beta chains below, sequenced in a study of tumor and adjacent non-tumor tissue in lung cancer. RNA was extracted from bulk tissue without any cell sorting. More than 3 cm separated this lung sample from the edge of the tumor. TCRbeta libraries were built with three rounds of nested PCR, modified from ARM-PCR. TCRdb itself ran the multiplex PCR reads through MiXCR, one entry per CDR3 protein. Of more than 45,000 distinct CDR3 sequences listed, around two thirds are singletons. The sequenced material came from distant non-tumor lung tissue. These receptors all stem from a woman aged 55-69 years with non-small cell lung cancer.

About this clonotype: Mismatch with germline at one junction end may stem from a read error. The chain couples TRBV4-2 to TRBJ2-1; 10 nucleotides line up with TRBD2. CDR3 size: 17 residues. In germline, CDR1 is LGHNA, CDR2 YNFKEQ. The CDR3 loop is CASSRDRASGGLNEQLF. DNA of the CDR3: TGTGCCAGCAGCCGAGATCGGGCTAGCGGGGGCCTAAATGAGCAGCTCTTC.

Regarding this clonotype: With a much larger clone just one base away, this may be a read error. The chain employs TRBV20-1 and TRBJ2-5, with 7 positions matching TRBD1. There are 16 residues in the CDR3. Per the germline V gene, CDR1 is DFQATT and CDR2 is SNEGSKA (reference sequence). The CDR3 bases are TGCAGTGCACCCCTCGGACAGGCAACAACACAAGAGATCCAGTACTTC. Protein sequence: CSAPLGQATTQEIQYF.

The CDR3, as DNA: TGTGCCAGCAGCTCCGAGCAGGGCAAAGACGCCGGGGAGCTGTTTTTT. Its translation is CASSSEQGKDAGELFF. The V call is TRBV5-4, the J call TRBJ2-2, with a weak D call TRBD1 (5 bases). CDR1 is SGHNT and CDR2 is YYREEE in the germline V gene (reference sequence). This CDR3 has 16 residues. V lost 3 bases and J lost 6, with 18 bases in between.

Remarks on this clonotype: One end of the junction varies from germline; a read error may be responsible. This rearrangement joins TRBV20-1 to TRBJ2-1; 7 nucleotides line up with TRBD2. The CDR3 length is 16 residues. Germline V lookup: CDR1 DFQATT, CDR2 SNEGSKA (reference sequence). CDR3 DNA: TGCAGTGCTAGATCAGTGACTAGCCAAATCTACATTGAGCGGTTCTTC. Protein product: CSARSVTSQIYIERFF.

This clonotype was seen at least ten times. V gene TRBV12-3 or TRBV12-4 combines with J gene TRBJ1-4; the match to TRBD1 covers 7 bases. The V and J ends lost 3 bases and 2 bases, in that order; junction bases with no gene match: 6. There are 16 residues in the CDR3. CDR3 DNA: TGTGCCAGCAGTTTGGCGACAGGGATCACTAATGAAAAACTGTTTTTT. Its protein product is CASSLATGITNEKLFF.

Concerning this clonotype: Relative to the germline gene, one junction end is altered; a read error may explain this. The rearrangement uses TRBV4-1 and TRBJ1-6; no firm D call. The CDR3 contains 16 residues. Germline loops: CDR1 MGHRA, CDR2 YSYEKL. DNA for the CDR3: TGCACCAGCAGTCAAGAGTTTCGTAGCTATAATTCACCCCTCCACTTT. Its protein is CTSSQEFRSYNSPLHF.

Note on this clonotype: This may be a read error: a much more frequent sequence differs by one nucleotide. The rearrangement links TRBV5-1 to TRBJ2-1, with 10 nucleotides matching TRBD2. CDR1 is SGHRS, CDR2 YFSETQ, per germline. There are 15 residues in the CDR3. After removal of 4 bases from V and 9 bases from J, the junction contained 10 bases not matched to a gene. This CDR3 reads CASSTGTSESVEQFF. Here the CDR3 DNA reads TGCGCCAGCAGCACAGGGACTAGCGAGAGCGTTGAGCAGTTCTTC.

Turning to this clonotype: A much larger clone differs by one base, so this may be a read error. The rearrangement uses TRBV6-6 and TRBJ1-2, with D perhaps TRBD1 (5 bases). The CDR3 covers 15 residues. Germline loops: CDR1 MNHNY, CDR2 SVGAGI (reference sequence). Trimming cost V 4 bases and J 1 base, with 13 bases left between them. For the CDR3, the DNA is TGTGCCAGCAGTTTAAGGGGCGCGGGTAACTATGGCTACACCTTC. The encoded protein is CASSLRGAGNYGYTF.

This clonotype was seen a few times. A single base separates this from a much larger clone, so it may be a read error. The genes are TRBV20-1 and TRBJ2-2; TRBD2 matches 9 bases. This CDR3 is 14 amino acids long. Germline values: CDR1 DFQATT, CDR2 SNEGSKA (reference sequence). CDR3 region: CNSAASGITGELFF. Here the CDR3 DNA reads TGCAACTCCGCGGCTAGCGGGATCACCGGGGAGCTGTTTTTT.

The CDR3 nucleotides read TGCAGCGTCACCTTGTCACAGGTGGCCACTGAAGCTTTCTTT. It is translated as CSVTLSQVATEAFF. This chain links TRBV29-1 with TRBJ1-1; a weak D match, TRBD1 (5 bases). This CDR3 spans 14 amino acids. V was trimmed by 6 bases and J by 4 bases, leaving 18 bases between them. Germline V gene data show CDR1 as SQVTM and CDR2 as ANQGSEA.

Comments on this clonotype: A read error may produce the germline difference seen at one junction end. The genes are TRBV11-3 and TRBJ2-5; D unresolved. CDR1 and CDR2 (germline): SGHNT, YENEEA. The CDR3 is 17 residues long. DNA of the CDR3: TGTGCCAGCAGCTTGTTCGGGTCTAGTACTCTACAAGAGGCCCAATACTTC. As protein: CASSLFGSSTLQEAQYF. Complete variable domain (other parts from reference TRBV11-3 and TRBJ2-5): EAGVVQSPRYKIIEKKQPVAFWCNPISGHNTLYWYLQNLGQGPELLIRYENEEAVDDSQLPKDRFSAERLKGVDSTLKIQPAELGDSAVYLCASSLFGSSTLQEAQYFGPGTRLLVL.

The chain uses TRBV6-2 or TRBV6-3 and TRBJ2-7; no reliable D call. V was shortened by 10 bases and J by 5 bases, with 12 bases between the two germline ends. Germline loops: CDR1 MNHEY, CDR2 SVGEGT. The CDR3 runs to 11 residues. Here the CDR3 reads CATSYFDEQYF. In DNA, the CDR3 is TGTGCCACTAGTTACTTTGACGAGCAGTACTTC.

For this clonotype: A much bigger clone sits one base away, suggesting this may be a read error. V is TRBV20-1 and J is TRBJ1-5, with D perhaps matching TRBD1 (6 bases). V gave up 3 bases and J gave up 3 bases, with 9 bases separating them. The CDR3 sequence is 13 residues long. CDR1 and CDR2 from the germline V gene are DFQATT and SNEGSKA (reference sequence). The CDR3 protein is CSARYRVNQPQHF. The CDR3 DNA sequence: TGCAGTGCTAGGTACAGGGTCAATCAGCCCCAGCATTTT.

V and J are TRBV12-3 or TRBV12-4 and TRBJ2-5; unclear D gene. The length of the CDR3 is 13 residues. Trimming shortened V by 7 bases and J by 4 bases, and 13 bases separated the two germline ends. CDR3 loop: CASKEVARETQYF. The CDR3 DNA is TGTGCCAGCAAAGAGGTGGCGCGAGAGACCCAGTACTTC.

Remarks on this clonotype: A much larger clone lies a single base off, so this may be a read error. The chain is built from TRBV10-2 and TRBJ2-7; D unclear. The CDR3 is 12 amino acids. Germline V lookup: CDR1 WSHSY, CDR2 SAAADI. V lost 2 bases to trimming and J lost 3 bases, with 5 bases between them. CDR3 nucleotides: TGCGCCAGCAGTGAGGGTAACTACGAGCAGTACTTC. It translates to CASSEGNYEQYF.

Concerning this clonotype: Being one base from a much bigger clone, this may be a read error. V and J are TRBV7-9 and TRBJ2-1; D perhaps matches TRBD2 (6 bases). In germline, CDR1 is SEHNR, CDR2 FQNEAQ (reference sequence). Trimming left V 7 bases short and J 6 bases short, with 25 bases between. The CDR3 runs 17 residues. The DNA of the CDR3 is TGTGCCAGCACCTTCGCCGTCGTCAGACTAGACCTCAATGAGCAGTTCTTC. Amino acids: CASTFAVVRLDLNEQFF.

The chain uses TRBV11-3 and TRBJ2-1; a possible D gene is TRBD1 (7 bases). CDR3 length equals 17 residues. Trimming took 4 bases from V and 5 from J, leaving 21 bases between them. Germline V CDR1 and CDR2: SGHNT, YENEEA. The DNA of the CDR3 is TGTGCCAGCAGCTCCCACCTCGGGGGACAGAAAGACAATGAGCAGTTCTTC. Translated, it gives CASSSHLGGQKDNEQFF.

This clonotype was detected only once. This chain links TRBV6-5 with TRBJ2-7, with a tentative D call TRBD1 (5 bases). This CDR3 has 14 amino acids. Trimming stripped 6 bases from V and 1 base from J, with 13 bases between. Per germline, CDR1 MNHEY and CDR2 SVGAGI. CDR3 bases: TGTGCCAGCAGCGACAGTGCGATTTCCTACGAGCAGTACTTC. It codes for CASSDSAISYEQYF.

About this clonotype: A much larger clone lies a single base off, so this may be a read error. V gene TRBV10-3 combines with J gene TRBJ1-3; tentatively, D is TRBD1 (5 bases). V lost 6 bases to trimming and J lost 2 bases, with 17 bases between them. Germline loops: CDR1 ENHRY, CDR2 SYGVKD. The CDR3 has 16 residues. The CDR3 reads CAIRGADWSPGNTIYF. The CDR3 DNA reads TGTGCCATCAGAGGGGCTGATTGGAGCCCTGGAAACACCATATATTTT.

Concerning this clonotype: The junction does not match germline at one end; this may be a read error. The chain couples TRBV10-3 to TRBJ2-7, with D tentatively TRBD2 (5 bases). CDR3 length: 13 amino acids. Germline assignment: CDR1 ENHRY and CDR2 SYGVKD. The CDR3 coding sequence is TGCGCCATCATGGGGAATAGCGACTACGAGCAGTACTTC. Translating it yields CAIMGNSDYEQYF.

As regards this clonotype: At one of its ends the junction is not consistent with the germline gene, which may arise from a read error. The rearrangement links TRBV6-5 to TRBJ2-3; 7 nucleotides agree with TRBD1. This CDR3 spans 15 amino acids. Germline lookup yields CDR1 MNHEY and CDR2 SVGAGI. CDR3 bases: TGTGACAGTAGTTATGACAGGGAGAGCACAGATACGCAGTGTTTT. This sequence encodes CDSSYDRESTDTQCF.

Points on this clonotype: No conserved phenylalanine or tryptophan is present at the end of the CDR3, so a read error is the likely explanation. The V and J genes are TRBV4-1 and TRBJ2-7; TRBD2 matches 9 bases. After removal of 4 bases from V and 3 bases from J, the junction contained 16 bases not matched to a gene. CDR1 and CDR2 (germline): MGHRA, YSYEKL. This CDR3 region has 18 residues. The CDR3 spells CASSLKVSLAGIFYEQYL. Written as DNA, the CDR3 is TGCGCCAGCAGCCTGAAAGTTAGTCTAGCGGGGATTTTCTACGAGCAGTACTTA.

This clonotype came up a few times. The conserved phenylalanine or tryptophan is not found at the CDR3 terminus, so this likely reflects a read error. No DNA is shown, since the ends of the CDR3 on it are uncertain; the CDR3 is the one TCRdb lists. The chain employs TRBV24-1 and TRBJ2-2; the table calls TRBD1, which could not be checked here. CDR1 and CDR2 (germline): KGHDR, SFDVKD. Including both end residues, the CDR3 is 14 amino acids long. This CDR3 is CATSGHQDTGELFL.

Note on this clonotype: Given a much more abundant clone one base away, this may be a read error. The chain joins TRBV14 to TRBJ2-2; 11 nucleotides align to TRBD2. From germline, CDR1 is SGHDN and CDR2 FVKESK. The CDR3 runs to 17 residues. The CDR3 protein is CASSQPSSGGSTRELFF. For the CDR3, the DNA is TGTGCCAGCAGCCAACCCTCTAGCGGGGGGTCCACCAGGGAGCTGTTTTTT.

A note on this clonotype: An end of the junction does not agree with germline; a read error may underlie this. This rearrangement joins TRBV6-1 to TRBJ2-5, with TRBD2 matching over 13 bases. From germline, CDR1 is MNHNS and CDR2 SASEGT. There are 16 residues in the CDR3. CDR3 bases: TGTGCCAGCAGCGAAGCAACTAGCGGGGGGGCTCAGACCCAGAACTTC. Translating gives CASSEATSGGAQTQNF.

Comment on this clonotype: This sequence may be a read error, since a much larger clone differs from it by one base. J is TRBJ2-3 and V is TRBV20-1; 11 nucleotides align to TRBD2. The CDR3 runs 16 residues. Germline V gene lookup returns CDR1 DFQATT and CDR2 SNEGSKA (reference sequence). CDR3 protein: CSALTSGSDSTDTQFF. The CDR3 DNA reads as TGCAGTGCGCTCACTAGCGGGAGCGATAGCACAGATACGCAGTTTTTT.

On this clonotype itself: One end of the junction fails to match germline, which may point to a read error. The rearrangement uses TRBV6-1 and TRBJ2-1; possible D gene TRBD2, 6 bases. CDR1 is MNHNS and CDR2 is SASEGT in the germline V gene. The CDR3 is 16 residues long. The CDR3, as DNA: TGCGCCAGAAGTGAAAACCCCGGGAGCTCCTACAATGAGCAGTTCTTC. Its protein is CARSENPGSSYNEQFF.

V usage is TRBV19 and J usage is TRBJ2-1; D is possibly TRBD1 or TRBD2 (5 bases each). Germline V lookup: CDR1 LNHDA, CDR2 SQIVND (reference sequence). V gave up 4 bases and J gave up 3 bases, with 13 bases separating them. The CDR3 totals 15 residues. The CDR3 sequence is CASSRGRSDYNEQFF. CDR3 sequence (DNA): TGTGCCAGTAGTAGGGGACGGAGTGACTACAATGAGCAGTTCTTC.